The T cell receptor (beta chain) under discussion was sequenced for a study of shared clonotypes between healthy human individuals. Study-wide context: Donors were a couple of women and a few men aged 18 to 49.

Measured with immunoSEQ multiplex PCR; TCRdb has only the in-frame clones, and not every one. Among about 580,000 clones listed, more than 95% were seen once. The CDR3 extends over 15 amino acids. V lost 4 bases to trimming and J lost 5 bases; unmatched junction nucleotides: 5. Germline lookup yields CDR1 MGHDK and CDR2 SYGVNS. Naive CD8 cells were CD45RO-negative, positively selected for CCR7, excluding terminally differentiated effector memory CD45RA+ cells. The source of this sequence is a man younger than 45 in good health. Input material: naive CD8+ T cells sorted from blood. This chain uses TRBV25-1 with TRBJ2-2, with 9 positions matching TRBD1. The chain's CDR3 is CASSVRTGVTGELFF. The CDR3 DNA reads as TGTGCCAGCAGTGTCCGGACAGGGGTGACCGGGGAGCTGTTTTTT.